One sample yielded the 32 T cell receptor beta chains listed below, sequenced in a study of lymphopenia after photon versus proton radiotherapy. The method was immunoSEQ multiplex PCR; TCRdb's version includes in-frame clones alone and lacks a portion of them. The sample has some 30,000 clones, 89% seen once. The input for sequencing was peripheral blood, taken from a patient treated with proton-based radiotherapy. All receptors derive from a woman aged 70-85 years with pancreatic cancer. Some clones in this sample may be carry-over from other donors' samples.

Written as DNA, the CDR3 is TGTGCCAGCAGTAGCGGGATTCACGAGCAGTACTTC. It specifies CASSSGIHEQYF. The gene calls are TRBV28 and TRBJ2-7, with 7 bases lining up with TRBD2. V lost 5 bases, J lost 5 bases, and 3 bases stayed unmatched. Per germline, CDR1 MDHEN and CDR2 SYDVKM. The CDR3 is 12 residues long.

The genes are TRBV19 and TRBJ2-7; D gene unclear. With 7 bases removed from V and 2 bases from J, the gap between germline ends came to 18 bases. Germline lookup yields CDR1 LNHDA and CDR2 SQIVND (reference sequence). The CDR3 covers 15 residues. CDR3 nucleotide sequence: TGTGCCAGTACAACTGACGAGACTGGAGCCTACGAGCAGTACTTC. Protein product: CASTTDETGAYEQYF.

The gene calls are TRBV19 and TRBJ2-1; perhaps D is TRBD1 or TRBD2 (6 bases each). The V gene lost 7 bases and the J gene lost 2 bases, with 12 bases spanning the gap. The germline V gene encodes CDR1 LNHDA and CDR2 SQIVND (reference sequence). The CDR3 covers 14 residues. The CDR3 spells CASKGGGPYNEQFF. The CDR3 DNA reads TGTGCCAGTAAGGGGGGAGGCCCCTACAATGAGCAGTTCTTC.

In its sample, this clone was seen once. V usage is TRBV7-9 and J usage is TRBJ1-6; unclear D gene. The CDR3 is made up of 14 amino acids. Trimming left V 1 base short and J 10 bases short, with 11 bases between. Germline CDR1 reads SEHNR; CDR2 reads FQNEAQ (reference sequence). This CDR3 is CASSLGDLGSPLHF. The DNA for the CDR3 is TGTGCCAGCAGCTTAGGAGACCTGGGATCACCCCTCCACTTT.

V is TRBV15 and J is TRBJ1-1, with 7 bases lining up with TRBD1. The CDR3 totals 18 residues. From germline, CDR1 is LNHNV and CDR2 YYDKDF (reference sequence). Trimming at V came to 0 bases and at J to 3 bases, leaving 13 bases not matched to a gene. CDR3 protein: CATSRDQGGGQVYTEAFF. Written as DNA, the CDR3 is TGTGCCACCAGCAGAGATCAGGGAGGGGGCCAGGTGTACACTGAAGCTTTCTTT.

The chain has TRBV5-6 and TRBJ2-1, with D possibly being TRBD1 (5 bases). Trimming stripped 5 bases from V and 8 bases from J, with 14 bases between. The CDR3 is made up of 13 amino acids. Germline V gene data show CDR1 as SGHDT and CDR2 as YYEEEE. The CDR3 loop reads CASSFRARDEQFF. The CDR3, as DNA: TGTGCCAGCAGTTTCAGGGCCAGGGATGAGCAGTTCTTC.

Here the CDR3 reads CASSPPGLNTGELFF. As DNA, the CDR3 is TGTGCCAGCAGCCCGCCGGGATTGAACACCGGGGAGCTGTTTTTT. The J gene is TRBJ2-2, the V gene TRBV5-6; TRBD2 might be the D (5 bases). Trimming stripped 4 bases from V and 1 base from J, with 11 bases between. Per the germline V gene, CDR1 is SGHDT and CDR2 is YYEEEE. This CDR3 contains 15 residues.

This chain joins TRBV6-6 and TRBJ1-5; D may be TRBD1 (5 bases). V lost 4 bases and J lost 1, with 8 bases in between. The germline gives CDR1 MNHNY, CDR2 SVGAGI (reference sequence). CDR3 length: 14 amino acids. The CDR3 bases are TGTGCCAGCAGTTTCGGGGACAGCAATCAGCCCCAGCATTTT. Translated: CASSFGDSNQPQHF.

The genes are TRBV29-1 and TRBJ1-5; 10 bases agree with TRBD1. The CDR3 length is 13 residues. V lost 7 bases and J lost 2; bases outside the gene matches: 2. The germline V gene has CDR1 SQVTM and CDR2 ANQGSEA. CDR3 sequence: CSAGTGGNQPQHF. CDR3 nucleotide sequence: TGCAGCGCAGGGACAGGGGGCAATCAGCCCCAGCATTTT. The full variable domain, its missing parts supplied by reference TRBV29-1 and TRBJ1-5, is SAVISQKPSRDICQRGTSLTIQCQVDSQVTMMFWYRQQPGQSLTLIATANQGSEATYESGFVIDKFPISRPNLTFSTLTVSNMSPEDSSIYLCSAGTGGNQPQHFGDGTRLSIL.

CDR3 sequence (DNA): TGTGCCAGTAGTATGGTCTCTGGACAGGGAGGTAATCAGCCCCAGCATTTT. Encoded protein: CASSMVSGQGGNQPQHF. The rearrangement uses TRBV19 and TRBJ1-5, with 8 bases fitting TRBD1. Unmatched junction bases numbered 11, after V lost 3 bases and J lost 4 bases. CDR1 and CDR2 from the germline V gene are LNHDA and SQIVND (reference sequence). This CDR3 comprises 17 residues.

The chain couples TRBV5-1 to TRBJ1-4; D is ambiguous. Germline-derived CDR1 and CDR2 are SGHRS and YFSETQ. Trimming pared 4 bases from V and 8 bases from J, leaving 18 bases between. CDR3 length: 15 amino acids. The CDR3 DNA sequence: TGCGCCAGCAGCCTTGCGGACGGATTTGGAGAAAAACTGTTTTTT. Amino acids: CASSLADGFGEKLFF. Supplemented by reference TRBV5-1 and TRBJ1-4, the full variable domain reads KAGVTQTPRYLIKTRGQQVTLSCSPISGHRSVSWYQQTPGQGLQFLFEYFSETQRNKGNFPGRFSGRQFSNSRSEMNVSTLELGDSALYLCASSLADGFGEKLFFGSGTQLSVL.

The chain employs TRBV2 and TRBJ1-2; 7 nucleotides line up with TRBD1. Germline V gene sequence: CDR1 SNHLY, CDR2 FYNNEI. This CDR3 comprises 12 residues. V was clipped by 7 bases and J by 7 bases; unmatched bases: 6. DNA of the CDR3: TGTGCCAGCACCGCAGGGGGGTCTGGCTACACCTTC. It encodes CASTAGGSGYTF.

The chain recombines TRBV15 with TRBJ1-1; 9 bases agree with TRBD1. The CDR3 runs 14 residues. Trimming removed 3 bases from V and 1 base from J; junction bases left unmatched: 0. Germline CDR1 reads LNHNV; CDR2 reads YYDKDF (reference sequence). The CDR3 loop is CATSRGQGNTEAFF. CDR3 sequence (DNA): TGTGCCACCAGCAGGGGACAGGGGAACACTGAAGCTTTCTTT.

This chain uses TRBV6-1 with TRBJ1-5, with 8 bases fitting TRBD1. Per the germline V gene, CDR1 is MNHNS and CDR2 is SASEGT. This CDR3 contains 14 residues. The V gene end was trimmed by 7 bases and the J gene end by 2 bases; junction bases not matched to a gene: 4. CDR3 sequence reads: CASTGQGGNQPQHF. In DNA form, the CDR3 reads TGTGCCAGCACCGGACAGGGCGGCAATCAGCCCCAGCATTTT.

The chain couples TRBV4-2 to TRBJ2-3; 8 bases are shared with TRBD2. From germline, CDR1 is LGHNA and CDR2 YNFKEQ. The trim removed 0 bases at V and 2 bases at J, leaving 10 bases unmatched. The CDR3 has 18 residues. The CDR3: CASSQDRTSSFITDTQYF. The DNA of the CDR3 is TGTGCCAGCAGCCAAGATAGGACTAGCAGTTTCATCACAGATACGCAGTATTTT.

The gene calls are TRBV9 and TRBJ1-1, with D tentatively TRBD1 (5 bases). CDR3 length equals 14 residues. Germline V CDR1 and CDR2: SGDLS, YYNGEE. Trimming stripped 0 bases from V and 3 bases from J, with 9 bases between. As DNA, the CDR3 is TGTGCCAGCAGCGTAGGCGTGGGGGACACTGAAGCTTTCTTT. Amino acids: CASSVGVGDTEAFF. The full variable domain, rest sourced from reference TRBV9 and TRBJ1-1, is DSGVTQTPKHLITATGQRVTLRCSPRSGDLSVYWYQQSLDQGLQFLIQYYNGEERAKGNILERFSAQQFPDLHSELNLSSLELGDSALYFCASSVGVGDTEAFFGQGTRLTVV.

The gene calls are TRBV7-9 and TRBJ1-4; D is perhaps TRBD1 (5 bases). V lost 3 bases and J lost 4, with 15 bases in between. CDR3 length equals 16 residues. Germline V lookup: CDR1 SEHNR, CDR2 FQNEAQ (reference sequence). CDR3 in amino acids: CASSLGTTVYNEKLFF. The CDR3 DNA sequence: TGTGCCAGCAGCTTGGGTACGACAGTGTATAATGAAAAACTGTTTTTT.

The J gene is TRBJ1-1, the V gene TRBV9; D is possibly TRBD1 (5 bases). The CDR3 sequence is 14 residues long. The germline CDR1 and CDR2 sequences are SGDLS and YYNGEE. V lost 4 bases, J lost 5 bases, and 15 bases lay in between. The CDR3 DNA reads TGTGCCAGCAGCTCAGGGAGGGTGGGAACTGAAGCTTTCTTT. Residues: CASSSGRVGTEAFF.

The rearrangement uses TRBV19 and TRBJ1-5; 9 nucleotides agree with TRBD1. CDR3 length: 16 residues. CDR1 is LNHDA, CDR2 SQIVND, per germline (reference sequence). Unmatched junction bases numbered 7, after V lost 7 bases and J lost 0 bases. This CDR3 reads CASTDRGAYSNQPQHF. CDR3 DNA sequence: TGTGCCAGTACGGACAGGGGCGCCTATAGCAATCAGCCCCAGCATTTT.

The rearrangement joins TRBV7-8 to TRBJ1-3, with 7 positions matching TRBD1. This CDR3 region has 16 residues. The germline V gene has CDR1 SGHVS and CDR2 FQNEAQ. The ends lost 5 bases at V and 2 bases at J; junction bases unmatched: 9. In DNA form, the CDR3 reads TGTGCCAGCAGCCCGATAAAAGGGACAGCTGGAAACACCATATATTTT. This gives the protein CASSPIKGTAGNTIYF.

The chain links TRBV5-1 to TRBJ2-1; TRBD1 aligns across 9 bases. This CDR3 comprises 15 residues. Unmatched junction bases numbered 4, after V lost 3 bases and J lost 3 bases. Germline V gene data show CDR1 as SGHRS and CDR2 as YFSETQ. The DNA of the CDR3 is TGCGCCAGCAGCTCCCGACAGGGGGACTACAATGAGCAGTTCTTC. Encoded protein: CASSSRQGDYNEQFF.

The chain couples TRBV7-2 to TRBJ2-3; 12 bases line up with TRBD2. Trimming cost V 5 bases and J 4 bases; bases outside gene matches: 4. The CDR3 length is 15 residues. CDR1 SGHTA and CDR2 FQGNSA come from the germline V gene. The DNA of the CDR3 is TGTGCCAGCAGCCTGACTAGCGGGAGTTCAGATACGCAGTATTTT. Protein sequence: CASSLTSGSSDTQYF.

The J gene is TRBJ1-1, the V gene TRBV7-2; 10 bases fit TRBD1. This CDR3 is 14 amino acids long. Per the germline V gene, CDR1 is SGHTA and CDR2 is FQGNSA. The junction had 6 bases not matched to a gene; V was cut back by 3 bases and J by 8 bases. The DNA of the CDR3 is TGTGCCAGCAGCTTTGGGACAGGGGACTTGGAAGCTTTCTTT. Translation: CASSFGTGDLEAFF.

The chain joins TRBV6-5 to TRBJ2-7; tentatively, D is TRBD1 (5 bases). In germline, CDR1 is MNHEY, CDR2 SVGAGI. This CDR3 has 15 amino acids. V was trimmed by 0 bases and J by 6 bases, leaving 15 bases between them. This CDR3 reads CASSYSMSGIFEQYF. The CDR3 DNA is TGTGCCAGCAGTTACTCGATGTCAGGGATTTTCGAGCAGTACTTC.

The chain combines TRBV19 with TRBJ1-4, with 7 bases aligning to TRBD1. Trimming cost V 5 bases and J 4 bases; bases outside gene matches: 7. Germline assignment: CDR1 LNHDA and CDR2 SQIVND (reference sequence). The CDR3 consists of 15 residues. The CDR3 reads CASSPPGQSNEKLFF. For the CDR3, the DNA is TGTGCCAGTAGTCCGCCGGGACAGAGTAATGAAAAACTGTTTTTT.

A few counts support this clone. V usage is TRBV28 and J usage is TRBJ1-4, with a tentative D call TRBD1 (6 bases). This CDR3 is 15 amino acids long. V shed 3 bases and J shed 7 bases, with 15 bases lying between them. The V gene's germline CDR1 is MDHEN and CDR2 SYDVKM. The CDR3 spells CASSLPTGTSEKLFF. For the CDR3, the DNA is TGTGCCAGCAGTTTGCCCACAGGGACGAGTGAAAAACTGTTTTTT.

V usage is TRBV19 and J usage is TRBJ1-1, with 7 nucleotides matching TRBD1. This CDR3 is built from 13 residues. V lost 5 bases and J lost 3; bases outside the gene matches: 3. Germline lookup yields CDR1 LNHDA and CDR2 SQIVND (reference sequence). The CDR3 coding sequence is TGTGCCAGTAGTTCCACAGGGGACACTGAAGCTTTCTTT. Its translation is CASSSTGDTEAFF.

The chain links TRBV5-1 to TRBJ2-7, with D perhaps matching TRBD1 (6 bases). Per the germline V gene, CDR1 is SGHRS and CDR2 is YFSETQ. The V gene lost 4 bases and the J gene lost 5 bases, with 19 bases spanning the gap. CDR3 length: 15 amino acids. CDR3: CASSPSSSRGHEQYF. Here the CDR3 DNA reads TGCGCCAGCAGCCCCAGTTCCTCCAGGGGTCACGAGCAGTACTTC.

The chain combines TRBV10-2 with TRBJ2-1, with D possibly being TRBD1 (5 bases). The CDR3 length is 15 residues. The V and J ends lost 3 bases and 2 bases respectively, with 11 bases between them. The germline gives CDR1 WSHSY, CDR2 SAAADI. This CDR3 reads CASSEPGLAYNEQFF. DNA for the CDR3: TGCGCCAGCAGTGAACCAGGGTTAGCCTACAATGAGCAGTTCTTC.

V is TRBV5-1 and J is TRBJ1-1; TRBD1 agrees at 7 bases. Per germline, CDR1 SGHRS and CDR2 YFSETQ. V lost 0 bases and J lost 0; bases outside the gene matches: 5. The CDR3 runs 16 residues. CDR3 loop: CASSLAAGGMNTEAFF. The CDR3 DNA is TGCGCCAGCAGCTTGGCCGCAGGGGGTATGAACACTGAAGCTTTCTTT.

The rearrangement joins TRBV5-4 to TRBJ2-5; D is uncertain. The CDR3 length is 14 residues. From germline, CDR1 is SGHNT and CDR2 YYREEE (reference sequence). With 1 base removed from V and 3 bases from J, the gap between germline ends came to 10 bases. The CDR3 DNA is TGTGCCAGCAGCTTGAATACTCTAAAAGAGACCCAGTACTTC. Amino acids: CASSLNTLKETQYF.

The rearrangement uses TRBV7-2 and TRBJ2-6; D may be TRBD1 or TRBD2 (6 bases each). The germline gives CDR1 SGHTA, CDR2 FQGNSA. The germline V and J ends were trimmed by 4 bases and 0 bases, with 16 bases remaining between them. The CDR3 extends over 18 amino acids. This chain's CDR3 is CASSSSGGPRSGANVLTF. The CDR3 nucleotides read TGTGCCAGCAGCTCAAGTGGGGGGCCCCGCTCTGGGGCCAACGTCCTGACTTTC.